Reported below is one T cell receptor beta chain. The clone's antigen remains unknown. Base quality data are lacking; no much larger clone is found one base away. This entry belongs to a study of blood T cell repertoires in COVID-19 (dated by TCRdb to between 2020 and 2021). With respect to the entire study: Samples from collaborators originated in the United States, Italy and Spain and spanned both the acute and convalescent phases of COVID-19. Where available, HLA class I and class II types were taken from metadata supplied by the sample provider and were not determined by assay-based typing. The repertoires were released in a freely available public database meant as a resource for research on the immune response to SARS-CoV-2. A de-identified subject ID, COVID-19 status, age in years and sex were almost always included in the sample metadata. The dataset comprised deeply sampled blood TCRbeta repertoires from subjects exposed to, actively infected with, or recovered from COVID-19. The material from the prospective study consisted of cDNA or gDNA derived from T cells, B-cell-depleted T cells, or PBMCs. Samples came from the ongoing ImmuneRACE study (first 160 participants) plus 1,254 subjects from 6 global collaborators.

The immunoSEQ Assay, a bias-controlled multiplex PCR, was used to amplify TCRbeta CDR3 regions from genomic DNA. Under the source paper's analysis protocol: Within the assay, amplification of reference gene primers was used to estimate how many nucleated cells each sample contained. To quantify the absolute abundance of each unique TCRbeta CDR3 rearrangement, sequence reads were collapsed and filtered. For each sample, productive Simpson clonality was calculated as the square root of Simpson's diversity index over productive rearrangements. TCRdb provides this immuneACCESS table in a form limited to in-frame rearrangements. Some clones are lacking; in checked studies, under half of them reflect an unresolved V gene, and why the rest are absent is not known. V, J and clone size derive from that table, while D and trimming were established from the DNA sequence. Recorded for this sample are 150,000 to 250,000 clones; roughly 80% of them occurred a single time. The ten most abundant clones make up approximately 6% of the sample.

General findings and caveats noted by the study authors: Clinical and demographic metadata were provided uncurated, with the amount varying by source and participant.

One collaborating source in Seattle enrolled patients during active infection and followed them longitudinally through the course of disease. Collaborating institutions collected whole blood in K2EDTA tubes following their own protocols. For TCRbeta analysis, collaborators shipped samples as frozen whole blood, isolated PBMCs, or DNA extracted from either of those sample types. V loses 2 bases of germline sequence and J loses 5 bases, and the interval between the two ends is 7 bases. CDR1 and CDR2 (MNHEY, SVGEGT) derive from the germline V gene. The CDR3 runs 13 amino acids, cysteine and phenylalanine included. The entry retains the CDR3 DNA only, 39 bases that are in frame from base 1.

The origin of this receptor is a woman between 40 and 55 years old with COVID-19, enrolled during active disease. Recombination joined TRBV6-2 or TRBV6-3 with TRBJ1-5, with no confidently assigned D gene. The sequenced material came from peripheral blood. The CDR3 corresponds to CASSYTRDQPQHF. The sequenced DNA is TGTGCCAGCAGTTACACTAGAGATCAGCCCCAGCATTTT.